Listed below are T cell receptor beta chains from one sample, sequenced in a study of T cell changes during pregnancy in multiple sclerosis. This table comes from immunoSEQ multiplex PCR, and its TCRdb copy is limited to in-frame clones, with some not included. The data show 50,000 to 65,000 clones, about nine tenths seen once. The sequences come from peripheral blood, collected in the first trimester of pregnancy. All receptors derive from a female donor in good health, enrolled as a control in a pregnancy study. Each CDR3 is given without its conserved first and last residue. Some rows have no size entry. The others give once, few or many, or a class for an expanded clone.

v_gene	abundance	CDR3aa
TRBV13	few	ASSLTRQTNTEAF
TRBV9	-	ASSDSTNEKLF
TRBV6-1	-	ASSARGASYEQY
TRBV6-1	-	AGADLFTGELF
TRBV5-4	once	ASSFRGGRETQY
TRBV18	-	ASSPLGVGRPDTQY
TRBV27	-	ASRPPQVYTGELF
TRBV7-2	-	ASSLGRLAGAYEQY
TRBV4-1	-	ASSLGTRNGNTIY
TRBV5-1	-	ASSLDRDYGYT
TRBV5-4	-	ASSLDGQGGEKLF
TRBV6-5	-	ASSYSGRGAF
TRBV5-4	-	ASSLATTDTQY
TRBV18	once	ASSPLTGKANYGYT
TRBV5-6	-	ASSYGTTNTGELF
TRBV4-2	-	ASSYASGGAETQY
TRBV29-1	once	SVQTGSRYDTQY
TRBV11-3	-	ASSQEGTEAF
TRBV19	-	ASSPQGSNYGYT
TRBV6-5	-	ASSYGTENEKLF
TRBV6-5	-	ASRSKGGMRTEAF
TRBV7-9	-	ASSLPSTRGNTIY
TRBV16	-	ASSQFVSGGLTEAF
TRBV10-2	-	ASSTQGHGELF
TRBV28	-	ASSFRGIVQF
TRBV30	-	ALDRANTEAF
TRBV29-1	-	SVGSTSSTDTQY
TRBV5-6	-	ASSFDLRSRRDEQY
TRBV30	-	AWGTGLGYGYT
TRBV27	-	ASSYLLGAGGPETQY
TRBV5-6	-	ASSLLRGYNEQF
TRBV10-3	-	AISEGNLRQGANDGYT
TRBV28	-	ASSAQGTAARGLF
TRBV4-1	-	ASSQDGSGANVLT
TRBV21-1	-	ASSLPEVPAYEYNEQF
TRBV5-1	-	ASSRGLAPETQY
TRBV19	-	ASSPGQTYEQY
TRBV28	-	ASQDRDYQETQY
TRBV28	-	ASSLHPGDTEAF
TRBV27	-	ASSFQGRGYEQY
TRBV11-3	-	ASSLWFCGGLVPQPQH
TRBV4-1	-	ASSKPGIGTEAF
TRBV10-3	-	AIWDGDRDSYEQY
TRBV11-3	-	ASSPRGTLNTEAF
TRBV5-4	-	ASSFGEKTEAF
TRBV2	few	ASAGQTQETQY
TRBV7-8	once	ASSRDSRGYEQY
TRBV9	-	ASSSGSGSKDTQY
TRBV30	-	ADRDRGSDGYT
TRBV12-5	-	ASGWDRGLETQY
TRBV5-1	-	ASSVAEGQINTEAF
TRBV11-1	-	ASSLGPEGPQH